These T cell receptor beta chains were read from a single sample in a study of cytomegalovirus exposure and HLA in healthy donors. Repertoires were generated with immunoSEQ multiplex PCR, while TCRdb's copy carries only in-frame clones and drops some. The sample contains 170,000 or so clones, less than 90% of which appear only once. The sequenced material came from PBMCs. These TCRs come from a boy between 2 and 10 years old in good health and CMV-seronegative. Both conserved end residues are part of each CDR3.

>TRBV30|TRBJ1-4
CAWSVRSGSGEKLFF
>TRBV28|TRBJ2-7
CASSPVGTGGDEQYF
>TRBV10-3|TRBJ1-2
CAISENTDYGYTF
>TRBV25-1|TRBJ2-7
CASSERGYNSYEQYF
>TRBV9|TRBJ1-1
CASSVATGDGVAFF
>TRBV7-8|TRBJ2-7
CASSLARLAGAEQYF
>TRBV7-9|TRBJ1-5
CASSLRGGQPQHF
>TRBV7-9|TRBJ2-7
CASSVWDRGSTEQYF
>TRBV4-2|TRBJ2-7
CASSQVLIAGGPKEQYF
>TRBV28|TRBJ2-7
CASRVASSYEQYF
>TRBV14|TRBJ1-1
CASSPPAGNTEAFF
>TRBV29-1|TRBJ1-1
CSVSTFTEAFF
>TRBV27|TRBJ2-1
CASSPGTYNEQFF
>TRBV5-6|TRBJ2-3
CASSFRQGSPTDTQYF
>TRBV5-4|TRBJ2-2
CASNREEGTGELFF
>TRBV5-1|TRBJ2-2
CASSLMSGNTGELFF
>TRBV12-5|TRBJ1-4
CASGLPAKGGTNEKLFF
>TRBV5-1|TRBJ2-3
CASSSRDRSTDTQYF
>TRBV11-2|TRBJ2-5
CASSLRGQFQETQYF
>TRBV11-2|TRBJ2-7
CASRYQKGAGYEQYF
>TRBV5-4|TRBJ1-1
CASSWTSPTGAEAFF
>TRBV5-1|TRBJ2-1
CASSLADRQGSHEQFF
>TRBV9|TRBJ1-1
CASSVGGANTEAFF
>TRBV12-5|TRBJ2-1
CASGLVFAGGYNEQFF
>TRBV29-1|TRBJ2-1
CSVEDPELAGVEQFF
>TRBV28|TRBJ1-2
CASSLGQANYGYTF
>TRBV5-1|TRBJ2-3
CASSLGFRAGGANTQYF
>TRBV5-1|TRBJ2-5
CASRVQGTSAQETQYF
>TRBV7-8|TRBJ1-1
CASSLGGHGFDTTEAFF
>TRBV5-1|TRBJ2-5
CASSLDSGKETQYF
>TRBV29-1|TRBJ2-3
CSFWTGIGDTQYF
>TRBV7-9|TRBJ2-5
CASSRRHGQETQYF
>TRBV19|TRBJ2-7
CASSRSGGGDEQYF
>TRBV28|TRBJ2-3
CASTSTGLIRTDTQYF
>TRBV10-3|TRBJ2-2
CAISESSVRGGELFF
>TRBV5-1|TRBJ2-3
CASSGPLPSTDTQYF
>TRBV6-1|TRBJ2-1
CASSESGQIMLEQFF
>TRBV27|TRBJ1-4
CASSHSTGVSNEKLFF
>TRBV5-4|TRBJ2-7
CASSLDMAHEQYF
>TRBV10-3|TRBJ2-7
CAIRPDRGLYEQYF
>TRBV18|TRBJ2-7
CASSPPSGGRAANEQYF
>TRBV2|TRBJ2-7
CASSWDTRSSYEQYF
>TRBV5-1|TRBJ2-1
CASSVTRVTEQFF
>TRBV9|TRBJ1-5
CASSLKDRGNQPQHF
>TRBV27|TRBJ2-7
CASSLLGGYEQYF
>TRBV27|TRBJ2-7
CASSFWTAPYEQYF
>TRBV12-5|TRBJ2-1
CASGFGTSGVYSYNEQFF
>TRBV21-1|TRBJ2-7
CASSKAQNLSYEQYF
>TRBV19|TRBJ2-1
CASSPSRTSASYNEQFF